This T cell receptor beta chain was profiled in a study of blood T cell repertoires in COVID-19. Study background: Samples representing acute and convalescent COVID-19 were sourced from the United States, Italy and Spain.

Authors' analysis steps: Researchers report that nucleated cell counts were estimated from reference gene primer amplification. Method: immunoSEQ multiplex PCR; TCRdb's copy keeps in-frame clones and lacks some. That table gives V, J and clone size, and the DNA gave D and trimming. The data show some 180,000 clones, more than 80% seen once. Per germline, CDR1 SEHNR and CDR2 FQNEAQ (reference sequence). The CDR3 loop spans 16 amino acids. Germline trimming cut 4 bases from V and 5 bases from J; bases unmatched to any gene: 9. The chain couples TRBV7-9 to TRBJ1-2, with 11 bases that match TRBD1. This receptor was identified in a woman aged 55-75 years with acute or convalescent COVID-19. Sequenced sample: peripheral blood. The CDR3 sequence is CASSSGQGESSYGYTF. CDR3 sequence (DNA): TGTGCCAGCAGCTCGGGACAGGGGGAGTCGTCGTATGGCTACACCTTC. The full variable domain, with the rest looked up from reference TRBV7-9 and TRBJ1-2, is DTGVSQNPRHKITKRGQNVTFRCDPISEHNRLYWYRQTLGQGPEFLTYFQNEAQLEKSRLLSDRFSAERPKGSFSTLEIQRTEQGDSAMYLCASSSGQGESSYGYTFGSGTRLTVV.